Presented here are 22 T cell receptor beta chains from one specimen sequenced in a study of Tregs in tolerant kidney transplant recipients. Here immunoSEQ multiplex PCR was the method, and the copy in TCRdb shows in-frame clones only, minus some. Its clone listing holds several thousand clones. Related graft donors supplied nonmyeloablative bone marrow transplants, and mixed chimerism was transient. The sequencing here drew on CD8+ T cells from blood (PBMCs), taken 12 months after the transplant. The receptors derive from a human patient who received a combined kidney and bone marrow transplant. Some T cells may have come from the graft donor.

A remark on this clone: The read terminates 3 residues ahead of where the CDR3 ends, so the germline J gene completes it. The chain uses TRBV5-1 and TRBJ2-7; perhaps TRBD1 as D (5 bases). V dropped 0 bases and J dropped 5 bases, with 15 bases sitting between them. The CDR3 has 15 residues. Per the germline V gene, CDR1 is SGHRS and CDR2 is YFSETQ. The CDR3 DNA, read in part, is TGCGCCAGCAGCTTGGCCCAGGGATCCATACACGAG. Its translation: CASSLAQGSIHE. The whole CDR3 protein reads CASSLAQGSIHEQYF.

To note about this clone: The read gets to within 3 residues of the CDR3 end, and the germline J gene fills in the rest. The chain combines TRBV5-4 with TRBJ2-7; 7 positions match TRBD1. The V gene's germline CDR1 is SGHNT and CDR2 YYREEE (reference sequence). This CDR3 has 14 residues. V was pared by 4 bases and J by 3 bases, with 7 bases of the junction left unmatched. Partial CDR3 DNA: TGTGCCAGCAGCCCGGACAGGACTTACTACGAG. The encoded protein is CASSPDRTYYE. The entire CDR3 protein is CASSPDRTYYEQYF.

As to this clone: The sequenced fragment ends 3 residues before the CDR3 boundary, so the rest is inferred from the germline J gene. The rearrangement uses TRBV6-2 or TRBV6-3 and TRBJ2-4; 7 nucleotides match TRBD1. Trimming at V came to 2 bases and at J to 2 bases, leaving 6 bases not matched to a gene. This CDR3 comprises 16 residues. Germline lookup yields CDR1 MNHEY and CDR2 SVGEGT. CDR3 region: CASSYRDSGTKNIQYF. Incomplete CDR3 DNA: TGTGCCAGCAGTTACCGGGACAGTGGTACCAAAAACATT.

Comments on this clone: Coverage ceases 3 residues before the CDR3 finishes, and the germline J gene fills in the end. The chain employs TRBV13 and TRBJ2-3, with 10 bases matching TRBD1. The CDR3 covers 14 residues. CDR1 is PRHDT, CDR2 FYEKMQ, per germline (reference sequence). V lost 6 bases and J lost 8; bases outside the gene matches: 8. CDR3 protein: CASRTTGGLGTQYF. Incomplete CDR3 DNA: TGTGCCAGCAGGACGACAGGGGGCCTCGGTACG.

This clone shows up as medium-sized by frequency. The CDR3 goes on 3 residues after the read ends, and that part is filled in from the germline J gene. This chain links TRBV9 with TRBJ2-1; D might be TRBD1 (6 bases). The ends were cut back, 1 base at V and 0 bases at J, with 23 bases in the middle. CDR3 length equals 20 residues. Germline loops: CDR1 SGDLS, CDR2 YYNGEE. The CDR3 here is CASSVPDLRQVVHSYNEQFF. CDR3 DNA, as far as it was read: TGTGCCAGCAGCGTACCCGACCTCCGACAGGTAGTCCACTCCTACAATGAG.

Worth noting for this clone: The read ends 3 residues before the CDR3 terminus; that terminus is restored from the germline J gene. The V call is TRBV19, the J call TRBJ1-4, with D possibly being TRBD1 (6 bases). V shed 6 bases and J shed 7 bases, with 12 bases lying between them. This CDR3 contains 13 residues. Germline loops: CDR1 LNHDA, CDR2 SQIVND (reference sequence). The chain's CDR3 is CASSTGWGEKLFF. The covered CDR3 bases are TGTGCCAGTAGCACAGGGTGGGGTGAAAAA.

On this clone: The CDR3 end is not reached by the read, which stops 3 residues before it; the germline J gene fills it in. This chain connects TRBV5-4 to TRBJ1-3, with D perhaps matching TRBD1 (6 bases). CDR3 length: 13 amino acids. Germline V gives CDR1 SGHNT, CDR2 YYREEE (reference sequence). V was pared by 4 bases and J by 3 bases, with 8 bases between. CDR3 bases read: TGTGCCAGCAGCGGGGGCTTTGGAAACACC. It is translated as CASSGGFGNT. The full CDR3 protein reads CASSGGFGNTIYF.

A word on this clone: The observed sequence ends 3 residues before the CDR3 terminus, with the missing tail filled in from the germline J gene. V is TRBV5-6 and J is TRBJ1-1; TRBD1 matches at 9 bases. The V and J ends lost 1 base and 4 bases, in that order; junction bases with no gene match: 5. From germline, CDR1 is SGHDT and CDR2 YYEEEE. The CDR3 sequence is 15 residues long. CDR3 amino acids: CASSLFTGGITEAFF. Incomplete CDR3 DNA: TGTGCCAGCAGCTTGTTTACAGGGGGCATCACTGAA. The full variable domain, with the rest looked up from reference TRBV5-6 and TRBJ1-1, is DAGVTQSPTHLIKTRGQQVTLRCSPKSGHDTVSWYQQALGQGPQFIFQYYEEEERQRGNFPDRFSGHQFPNYSSELNVNALLLGDSALYLCASSLFTGGITEAFFGQGTRLTVV.

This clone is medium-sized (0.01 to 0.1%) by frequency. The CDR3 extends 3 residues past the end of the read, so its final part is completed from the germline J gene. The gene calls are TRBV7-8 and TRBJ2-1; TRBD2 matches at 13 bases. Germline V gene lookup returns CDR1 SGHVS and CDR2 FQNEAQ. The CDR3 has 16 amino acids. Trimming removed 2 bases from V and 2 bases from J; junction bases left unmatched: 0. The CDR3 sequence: CASSLTSGRAYNEQFF. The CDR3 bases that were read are TGTGCCAGCAGCTTAACTAGCGGGAGGGCCTACAATGAG. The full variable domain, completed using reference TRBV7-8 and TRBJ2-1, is GAGVSQSPRYKVAKRGQDVALRCDPISGHVSLFWYQQALGQGPEFLTYFQNEAQLDKSGLPSDRFFAERPEGSVSTLKIQRTQQEDSAVYLCASSLTSGRAYNEQFFGPGTRLTVL.

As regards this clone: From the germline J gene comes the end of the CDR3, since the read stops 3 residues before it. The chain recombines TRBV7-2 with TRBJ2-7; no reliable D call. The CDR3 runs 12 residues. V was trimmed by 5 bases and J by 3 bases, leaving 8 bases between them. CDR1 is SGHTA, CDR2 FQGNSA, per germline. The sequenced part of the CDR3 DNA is TGTGCCAGCAGCCTCTCTCTCTACGAG. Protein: CASSLSLYE. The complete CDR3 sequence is CASSLSLYEQYF.

The CDR3 spells CASSTHRVPGELFF. Partial CDR3 DNA: TGTGCCAGTAGTACTCACAGGGTCCCCGGGGAG. The V gene is TRBV19, the J gene TRBJ2-2; weak D call: TRBD1 (6 bases). The CDR3 extends 3 residues past the end of the read, so its final part is completed from the germline J gene. CDR3 length equals 14 residues. CDR1 LNHDA and CDR2 SQIVND come from the germline V gene (reference sequence). V was trimmed by 4 bases and J by 6 bases, leaving 12 bases between them.

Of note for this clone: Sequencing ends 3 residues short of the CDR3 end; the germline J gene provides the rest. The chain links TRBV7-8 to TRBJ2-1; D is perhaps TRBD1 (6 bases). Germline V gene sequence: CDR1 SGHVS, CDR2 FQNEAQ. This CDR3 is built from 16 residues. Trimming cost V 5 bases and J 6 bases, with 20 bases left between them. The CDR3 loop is CASSHKSGMGANEQFF. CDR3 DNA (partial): TGTGCCAGCAGCCACAAATCAGGTATGGGGGCCAATGAG. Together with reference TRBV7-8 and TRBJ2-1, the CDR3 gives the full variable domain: GAGVSQSPRYKVAKRGQDVALRCDPISGHVSLFWYQQALGQGPEFLTYFQNEAQLDKSGLPSDRFFAERPEGSVSTLKIQRTQQEDSAVYLCASSHKSGMGANEQFFGPGTRLTVL.

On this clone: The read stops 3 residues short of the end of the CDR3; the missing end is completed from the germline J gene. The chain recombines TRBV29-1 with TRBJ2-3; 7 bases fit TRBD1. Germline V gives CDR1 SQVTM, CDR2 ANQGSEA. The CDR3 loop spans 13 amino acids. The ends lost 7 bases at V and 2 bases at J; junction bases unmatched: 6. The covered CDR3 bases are TGCAGCGGACTCAGGGGGATCACAGATACG. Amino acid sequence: CSGLRGITDT. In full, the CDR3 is CSGLRGITDTQYF.

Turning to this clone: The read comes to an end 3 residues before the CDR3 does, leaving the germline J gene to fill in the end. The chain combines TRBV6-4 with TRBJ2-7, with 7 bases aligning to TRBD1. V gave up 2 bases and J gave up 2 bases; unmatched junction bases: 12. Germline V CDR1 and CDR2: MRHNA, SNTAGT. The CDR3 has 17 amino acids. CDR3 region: CASSDGTARAHPYEQYF. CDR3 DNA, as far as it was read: TGTGCCAGCAGTGACGGGACAGCAAGAGCTCACCCCTACGAG.

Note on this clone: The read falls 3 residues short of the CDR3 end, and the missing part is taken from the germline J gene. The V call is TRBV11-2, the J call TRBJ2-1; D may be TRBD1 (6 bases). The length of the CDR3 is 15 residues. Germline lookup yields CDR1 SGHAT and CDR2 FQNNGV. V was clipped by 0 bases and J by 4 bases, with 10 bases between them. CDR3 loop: CASSLEQGPYNEQFF. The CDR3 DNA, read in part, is TGTGCCAGCAGCTTAGAGCAGGGGCCTTACAATGAG.

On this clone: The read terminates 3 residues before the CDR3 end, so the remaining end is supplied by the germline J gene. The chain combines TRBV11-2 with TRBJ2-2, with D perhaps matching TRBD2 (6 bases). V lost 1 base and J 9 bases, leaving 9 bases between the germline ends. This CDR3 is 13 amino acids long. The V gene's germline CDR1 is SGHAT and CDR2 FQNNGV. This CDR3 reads CASSLGRGWELFF. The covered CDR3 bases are TGTGCCAGCAGCTTAGGGAGGGGCTGGGAG.

The CDR3 is CATLGRGRLYGYTF. Incomplete CDR3 DNA: TGCGCCACCCTCGGGAGGGGGCGCCTCTATGGC. The gene calls are TRBV5-1 and TRBJ1-2, with TRBD1 matching over 7 bases. The read gets to within 3 residues of the CDR3 end, and the germline J gene fills in the rest. This CDR3 has 14 amino acids. Germline trimming cut 9 bases from V and 4 bases from J; bases unmatched to any gene: 12. Germline lookup yields CDR1 SGHRS and CDR2 YFSETQ.

The sequenced part of the CDR3 DNA is TGCAGCGTGGCCGGGACTAGCGCTTTCACAGATACG. The encoded protein is CSVAGTSAFTDT. The whole CDR3 reads CSVAGTSAFTDTQYF. This chain links TRBV29-1 with TRBJ2-3; TRBD2 matches 10 bases. The read falls 3 residues short of the CDR3 end, and the missing part is taken from the germline J gene. The length of the CDR3 is 15 residues. The V and J ends lost 6 bases and 2 bases, in that order; junction bases with no gene match: 8. Germline lookup yields CDR1 SQVTM and CDR2 ANQGSEA.

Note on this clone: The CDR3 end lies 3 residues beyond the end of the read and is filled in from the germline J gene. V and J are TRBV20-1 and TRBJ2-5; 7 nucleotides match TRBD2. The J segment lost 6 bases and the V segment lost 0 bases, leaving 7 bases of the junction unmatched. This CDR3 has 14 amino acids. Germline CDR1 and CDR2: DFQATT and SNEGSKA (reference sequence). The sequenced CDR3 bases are TGCAGTGCTAGAGATGAGCGGGGTCAGCAGACC. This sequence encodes CSARDERGQQT. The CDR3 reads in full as CSARDERGQQTQYF.

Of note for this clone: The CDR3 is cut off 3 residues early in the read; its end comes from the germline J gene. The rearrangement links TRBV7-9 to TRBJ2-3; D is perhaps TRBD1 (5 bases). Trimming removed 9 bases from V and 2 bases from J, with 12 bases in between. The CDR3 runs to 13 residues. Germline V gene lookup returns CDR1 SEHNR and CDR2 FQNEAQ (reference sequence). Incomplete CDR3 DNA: TGTGCCAGTCAGGGTCTCTTCACAGATACG. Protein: CASQGLFTDT. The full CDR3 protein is CASQGLFTDTQYF.

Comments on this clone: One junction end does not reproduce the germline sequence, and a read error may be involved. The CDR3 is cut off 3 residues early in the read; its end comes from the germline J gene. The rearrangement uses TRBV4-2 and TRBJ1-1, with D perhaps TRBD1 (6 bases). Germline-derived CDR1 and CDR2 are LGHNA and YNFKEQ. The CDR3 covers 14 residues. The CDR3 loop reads CASSRGRGGTEAFF. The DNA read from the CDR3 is TGCGCCAGCAGTCGGGGGCGGGGGGGCACTGAA.

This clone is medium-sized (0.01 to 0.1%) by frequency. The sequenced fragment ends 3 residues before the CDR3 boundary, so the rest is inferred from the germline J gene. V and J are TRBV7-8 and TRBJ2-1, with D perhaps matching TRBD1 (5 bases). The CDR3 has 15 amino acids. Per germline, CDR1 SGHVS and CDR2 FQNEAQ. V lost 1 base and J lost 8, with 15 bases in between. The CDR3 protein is CASSLVKGAIYEQFF. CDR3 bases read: TGTGCCAGCAGCTTAGTAAAAGGGGCTATCTATGAG.